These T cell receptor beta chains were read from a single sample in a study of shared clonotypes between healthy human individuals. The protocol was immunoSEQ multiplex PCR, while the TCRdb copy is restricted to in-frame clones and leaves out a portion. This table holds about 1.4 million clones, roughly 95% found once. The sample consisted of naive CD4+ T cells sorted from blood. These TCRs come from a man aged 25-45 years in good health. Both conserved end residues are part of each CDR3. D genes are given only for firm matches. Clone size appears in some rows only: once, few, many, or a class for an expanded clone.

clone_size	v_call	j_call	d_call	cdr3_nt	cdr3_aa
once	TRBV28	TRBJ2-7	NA	TGTGCCAGCAGTGGAGGGGCCTACGAGCAGTACTTC	CASSGGAYEQYF
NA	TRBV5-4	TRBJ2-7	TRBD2	TGTGCCAGCAGCAAGTCCGGGACTAGCGGGAGATCCTACGAGCAGTACTTC	CASSKSGTSGRSYEQYF
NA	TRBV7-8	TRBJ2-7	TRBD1	TGTGCCAGCAGCACACGACAGGGTGCGAAGTCCTACGAGCAGTACTTC	CASSTRQGAKSYEQYF
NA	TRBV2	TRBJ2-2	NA	TGTGCCAGCAGTGGGGAGGGGTTTGCTCAGCACAGGGCGAACACCGGGGAGCTGTTTTTT	CASSGEGFAQHRANTGELFF
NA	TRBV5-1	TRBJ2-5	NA	TGCGCCAGCAACCCCCGAGGGGGGAATTGGGAGACCCAGTACTTC	CASNPRGGNWETQYF
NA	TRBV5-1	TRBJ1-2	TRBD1	TGCGCCAGCAGCACTACAGGGGGCGAATATGGCTACACCTTC	CASSTTGGEYGYTF
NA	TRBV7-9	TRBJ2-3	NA	TGTGCCAGCAGCTTTATCGATACGCAGTATTTT	CASSFIDTQYF
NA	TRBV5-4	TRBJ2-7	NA	TGTGCCAGCAGCGCGGGACCCAGCGAATACGAGCAGTACTTC	CASSAGPSEYEQYF
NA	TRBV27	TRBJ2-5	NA	TGTGCCAGCAGTCCGTCCGTGCACCCACAAGAGACCCAGTACTTC	CASSPSVHPQETQYF
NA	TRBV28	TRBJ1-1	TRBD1	TGTGCCAGCGATGGACAGGGGCCGATGAACACTGAAGCTTTCTTT	CASDGQGPMNTEAFF
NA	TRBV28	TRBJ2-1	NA	TGTGCCAGCAGCCCTAGCGCACCGGTCCTTAGCTCCTACAATGAGCAGTTCTTC	CASSPSAPVLSSYNEQFF